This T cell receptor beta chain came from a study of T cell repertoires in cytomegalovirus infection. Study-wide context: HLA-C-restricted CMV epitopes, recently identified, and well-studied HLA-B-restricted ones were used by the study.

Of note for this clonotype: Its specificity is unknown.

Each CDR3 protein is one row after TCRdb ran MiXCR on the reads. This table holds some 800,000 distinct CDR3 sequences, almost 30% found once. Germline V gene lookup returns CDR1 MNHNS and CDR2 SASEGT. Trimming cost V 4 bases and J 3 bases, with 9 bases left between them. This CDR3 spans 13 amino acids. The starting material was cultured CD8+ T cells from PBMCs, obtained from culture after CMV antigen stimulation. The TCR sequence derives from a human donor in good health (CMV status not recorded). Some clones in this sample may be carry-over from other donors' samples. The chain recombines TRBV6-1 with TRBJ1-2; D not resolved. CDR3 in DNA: TGTGCCAGCAGTGGAACAATTTACTATGGCTACACCTTC. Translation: CASSGTIYYGYTF.